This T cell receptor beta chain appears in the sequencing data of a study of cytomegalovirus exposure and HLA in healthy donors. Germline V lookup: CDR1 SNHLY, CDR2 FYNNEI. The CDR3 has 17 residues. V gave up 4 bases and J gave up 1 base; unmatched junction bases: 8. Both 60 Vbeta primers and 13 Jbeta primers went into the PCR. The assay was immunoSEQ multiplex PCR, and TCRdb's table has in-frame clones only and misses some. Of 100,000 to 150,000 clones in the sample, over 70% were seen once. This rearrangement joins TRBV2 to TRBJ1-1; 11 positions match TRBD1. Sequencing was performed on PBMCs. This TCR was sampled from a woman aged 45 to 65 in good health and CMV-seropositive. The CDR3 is CASSAGQGVGGNTEAFF. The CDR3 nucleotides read TGTGCCAGCAGTGCGGGACAGGGGGTAGGCGGGAACACTGAAGCTTTCTTT. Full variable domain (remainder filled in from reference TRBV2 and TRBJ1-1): EPEVTQTPSHQVTQMGQEVILRCVPISNHLYFYWYRQILGQKVEFLVSFYNNEISEKSEIFDDQFSVERPDGSNFTLKIRSTKLEDSAMYFCASSAGQGVGGNTEAFFGQGTRLTVV.